The 5 T cell receptor beta chains listed next were all sequenced from one sample in a study of CD8+ T cells in alopecia areata. Once RNA had been extracted, it was reverse transcribed into cDNA to act as the sequencing template. TCRdb's table, derived via immunoSEQ multiplex PCR, lists solely in-frame clones and lacks some. The repertoire consists of 200,000 to 300,000 clones, none detected only once. Markers including CD4, CD8alpha, NKG2D and NKG2ACE guided sorting of pooled cutaneous lymph node cells. The sequencing sample was made of CD4+ T cells sorted from a lymph node. All receptors come from a C3H/HeJ mouse with alopecia areata. The MHC haplotype of this mouse line is H2-k.

This clone came up a few times. Genes and germline are mouse. The sequenced fragment ends 4 residues before the CDR3 boundary, so the rest is inferred from the germline J gene. Other DNA variants within this sample encode the same CDR3. The rearrangement uses TRBV19 and TRBJ2-1; 7 nucleotides match TRBD2. CDR3 length equals 15 residues. V was pared by 2 bases and J by 1 base, with 3 bases of the junction left unmatched. Germline loops: CDR1 FNHDT, CDR2 SITEND (reference sequence). The CDR3 loop is CASSIGGGNYAEQFF. Incomplete CDR3 DNA: TGTGCCAGCAGTATCGGGGGGGGGAACTATGCT.

As to this clone: Here the gene names and germline are mouse. The sequenced fragment ends 4 residues before the CDR3 boundary, so the rest is inferred from the germline J gene. V usage is TRBV17 and J usage is TRBJ2-3; 7 nucleotides agree with TRBD2. The CDR3 runs 14 residues. Losses at the gene ends were 3 bases for V and 0 bases for J; bases not matched to a gene: 0. Germline values: CDR1 MNHDT, CDR2 YYDKIL. The CDR3 is CASSSGGSAETLYF. CDR3 DNA, as far as it was read: TGTGCTAGCAGTAGTGGGGGGAGTGCAGAA. The full variable domain, in which reference TRBV17 and TRBJ2-3 provide the parts outside the CDR3, is DTTVKQNPRYKLARVGKPVNLICSQTMNHDTMYWYQKKPNQAPKLLLFYYDKILNREADTFEKFQSSRPNNSFCSLYIGSAGLEYSAMYLCASSSGGSAETLYFGSGTRLTVL.

This clone was found many times. Mouse gene names apply. The missing CDR3 end, 3 residues past where the read stops, is filled in from the germline J gene. Other DNA sequences of this sample code for an identical CDR3. This chain links TRBV19 with TRBJ1-6; 7 bases are a match to TRBD1. TRBJ1-6 is recorded as an ORF, its role being uncertain. The V segment lost 4 bases and the J segment 3 bases; nucleotides outside the gene matches: 1. CDR1 FNHDT and CDR2 SITEND come from the germline V gene (reference sequence). The CDR3 length is 14 residues. This CDR3 reads CASSGTDYNSPLYF. The DNA read from the CDR3 is TGTGCCAGCAGTGGGACAGACTATAATTCGCCC.

A few counts support this clone. The listed genes are named as in mouse. The read ends 4 residues early relative to the CDR3; the germline J gene fills the gap. The genes are TRBV1 and TRBJ2-5, with 9 bases matching TRBD1. V shed 4 bases and J 2 bases; nucleotides not matched to a gene: 1. The CDR3 loop spans 14 amino acids. Germline V gene sequence: CDR1 NSQYPW, CDR2 LRSPGD (reference sequence). The DNA read from the CDR3 is TGCACCTGCAGTGAGGGACAGGGCCAAGAC. Translated: CTCSEGQGQD. The entire CDR3 protein is CTCSEGQGQDTQYF.

This clone was found a few times. Gene names and germline refer to mouse. The missing CDR3 end, 4 residues past where the read stops, is filled in from the germline J gene. The chain recombines TRBV5 with TRBJ2-1; D may be TRBD2 (6 bases). Per germline, CDR1 LGHNA and CDR2 YNLKQL (reference sequence). V was pared by 4 bases and J by 6 bases, with 13 bases between. The CDR3 is 14 amino acids. The sequenced CDR3 bases are TGTGCCAGCAGCCCTTCCCGGGACTCTGCT. Translated, it gives CASSPSRDSA. The entire CDR3 is CASSPSRDSAEQFF.